Given below is one TCR beta chain in context. This clone was recorded only once. No cognate antigen has been identified for it. Within one base of it there is no much larger clone, and no base qualities were kept. This specimen comes from a study of blood T cell repertoires in COVID-19 (dated by TCRdb to the early 2020s). For context, the study as a whole: Samples from collaborators originated in the United States, Italy and Spain and spanned both the acute and convalescent phases of COVID-19. The prospective study material was composed of cDNA or gDNA derived from T cells, B-cell-depleted T cells, or PBMCs. Deeply sampled blood TCRbeta repertoires from subjects exposed to, actively infected with, or recovered from COVID-19 were included in the dataset. The repertoires were made available in a free public database intended to serve as a resource for research on the immune response to SARS-CoV-2. Samples were obtained from the ongoing ImmuneRACE study (first 160 participants) and from roughly 1,300 subjects provided by 6 global collaborators. Nearly every sample came with metadata listing a de-identified subject ID, COVID-19 status, age in years and sex. Where available, HLA class I and class II types were taken from metadata supplied by the sample provider and were not determined by assay-based typing.

The investigation overall reported the following: How much clinical and demographic metadata was included differed by source and by participant, and the metadata was provided uncurated.

Each collaborating institution followed its own protocols to collect whole blood in K2EDTA tubes. For TCRbeta analysis, collaborators shipped samples as frozen whole blood, isolated PBMCs, or DNA extracted from either of those sample types. TCRbeta CDR3 regions were amplified from genomic DNA by means of the immunoSEQ Assay, a bias-controlled multiplex PCR. From the authors' description of their analysis: Within the assay, amplification of reference gene primers was used to estimate how many nucleated cells each sample contained. To quantify the absolute abundance of each unique TCRbeta CDR3 rearrangement, sequence reads were collapsed and filtered. For each sample, productive Simpson clonality was calculated by taking the square root of Simpson's diversity index across productive rearrangements. In its TCRdb copy, this immuneACCESS table keeps in-frame sequences only and misses some clones. Where compared with another copy, unresolved V genes explain less than half of these, and the others have no known cause. V, J and clone size reflect that table, while D and trimming were determined from the DNA. For this sample there are around 200,000 clones; approximately 85% appear just once. The ten largest clonotypes hold 11% of the sample.

Taken from the germline V gene, the CDR1 and CDR2 loops are ENHRY and SYGVKD. Trimming accounts for 3 bases at V and 4 bases at J, while the number of junction bases matched to no gene is 2. The CDR3, cysteine through phenylalanine, is 14 amino acids long. The only DNA kept is the CDR3, 42 bases in frame from the first base. Material for sequencing was peripheral blood. This TCR came from a human donor with active or convalescent COVID-19. The donor label of this sample is uncertain. Here the chain combines TRBV10-3 and TRBJ2-2; 7 central nucleotides agree with TRBD2. The CDR3 has the sequence CAISDLAATGELFF. Here is the DNA: TGTGCCATCAGTGACCTAGCGGCCACCGGGGAGCTGTTTTTT.